The clone carrying this T cell receptor beta chain was detected once. Using RNA template, CDR3s of TCR alpha and beta were amplified with iRepertoire arm-PCR. For one-step reverse transcription and amplification, roughly 100-400 ng of tissue mRNA or PBMC total RNA was used. MiXCR was run by TCRdb on the multiplex PCR reads, yielding one entry per CDR3 protein. The table records 150,000 to 200,000 distinct CDR3 sequences, roughly 45% of them present only once. These data originate in a study of glioma-infiltrating T cells. CDR3 length: 14 residues. V was trimmed by 10 bases and J by 2 bases, leaving 16 bases between them. Germline V gives CDR1 ENHRY, CDR2 SYGVKD.

The chain is built from TRBV10-3 and TRBJ2-3; weak D call: TRBD2 (6 bases). The sample comprised glioma tissue, nonneoplastic brain tissue, or PBMCs (not recorded which). This receptor was taken from a human donor with low-grade glioma or glioblastoma, undergoing nonglioma brain surgery, or in good health (not recorded which). CDR3: CATYRGTITDTQYF. CDR3 DNA sequence: TGTGCCACTTACCGGGGGACCATCACAGATACGCAGTATTTT.